These 25 T cell receptor beta chains were all obtained from the same sample, sequenced in a study of Ad26.COV2.S vaccination and SARS-CoV-2 variants. The repertoire was sequenced with immunoSEQ multiplex PCR; TCRdb's copy has only in-frame clones and lacks some. The sample has about 180,000 clones, around 88% seen once. The sequencing here drew on peripheral blood, taken after recovery from COVID-19. All receptors derive from a human donor who had recovered from COVID-19.

V usage is TRBV2 and J usage is TRBJ2-7; perhaps TRBD1 as D (6 bases). The CDR3 sequence is 14 residues long. V was cut by 6 bases and J by 2 bases, with 14 bases left in between. Germline-derived CDR1 and CDR2 are SNHLY and FYNNEI. CDR3 sequence: CASSDTTGTYEQYF. The CDR3 region has the DNA TGTGCCAGCAGCGATACGACAGGAACCTACGAGCAGTACTTC.

As concerns this clone: This sample also contains other DNA sequences that code for the same CDR3. The chain couples TRBV5-6 to TRBJ1-6; D not resolved. This CDR3 spans 14 amino acids. Germline V CDR1 and CDR2: SGHDT, YYEEEE. The V gene lost 3 bases and the J gene lost 2 bases, with 6 bases spanning the gap. CDR3 bases: TGTGCCAGCAGCTCCGGCACCTATAATTCACCCCTCCACTTT. Its translation is CASSSGTYNSPLHF.

This clone was seen more than once but under ten times. The chain carries TRBV3-1 (or the pseudogene TRBV3-2) and TRBJ2-2; D gene ambiguous. This CDR3 is 13 amino acids long. The germline V gene encodes CDR1 LGHDT and CDR2 YNNKEL (reference sequence). V was pared by 4 bases and J by 6 bases, with 9 bases between. The CDR3 DNA sequence: TGTGCCAGCAGCCTTCGCGGTGCCGGGGAGCTGTTTTTT. The encoded protein is CASSLRGAGELFF.

The chain uses TRBV7-6 and TRBJ1-6, with TRBD1 matching over 9 bases. This CDR3 is built from 15 residues. Losses at the gene ends were 4 bases for V and 5 bases for J; bases not matched to a gene: 3. Germline V lookup: CDR1 SGHVS, CDR2 FNYEAQ. The CDR3 bases are TGTGCCAGCAGCTATACAGGGGGCCATAATTCACCCCTCCACTTT. It specifies CASSYTGGHNSPLHF. Filled out from reference TRBV7-6 and TRBJ1-6, the complete variable domain reads GAGVSQSPRYKVTKRGQDVALRCDPISGHVSLYWYRQALGQGPEFLTYFNYEAQQDKSGLPNDRFSAERPEGSISTLTIQRTEQRDSAMYRCASSYTGGHNSPLHFGNGTRLTVT.

The gene calls are TRBV23-1 and TRBJ2-1; the D gene is possibly TRBD2 (5 bases). TRBV23-1 is an ORF for which the function is uncertain. The CDR3 totals 11 residues. Trimming stripped 7 bases from V and 10 bases from J, with 11 bases between. The CDR3 coding sequence is TGCGCCAGCAACGACGGGGTAGAGCAGTTCTTC. It translates to CASNDGVEQFF.

The chain employs TRBV10-3 and TRBJ1-3; TRBD1 aligns across 10 bases. Losses at the gene ends were 5 bases for V and 2 bases for J; bases not matched to a gene: 3. The V gene's germline CDR1 is ENHRY and CDR2 SYGVKD. The CDR3 spans 15 residues. The CDR3 DNA reads as TGTGCCATCAGTTTCGACAGGGGGCCTGGAAACACCATATATTTT. It translates to CAISFDRGPGNTIYF.

The V and J genes are TRBV5-4 and TRBJ2-7; D might be TRBD2 (5 bases). V was trimmed by 4 bases and J by 4 bases, leaving 15 bases between them. Germline V CDR1 and CDR2: SGHNT, YYREEE (reference sequence). CDR3 length equals 14 residues. The CDR3 DNA is TGTGCCAGCAGCCTCCGGGGTAGTTGGTACGAGCAGTACTTC. Residues: CASSLRGSWYEQYF.

This chain joins TRBV24-1 and TRBJ2-2; D unresolved. Trimming cost V 1 base and J 8 bases, with 4 bases left between them. CDR3 length equals 12 residues. Germline assignment: CDR1 KGHDR and CDR2 SFDVKD. The CDR3 DNA reads as TGTGCCACCAGTGATTTTGTAGGGGAGCTGTTTTTT. This codes for CATSDFVGELFF.

The rearrangement uses TRBV30 and TRBJ2-7, with 8 bases fitting TRBD2. V was pared by 0 bases and J by 5 bases, with 3 bases of the junction left unmatched. The CDR3 has 13 residues. Germline V gene data show CDR1 as GTSNPN and CDR2 as SVGIG (reference sequence). The CDR3 loop reads CAWSVTGGNEQYF. For the CDR3, the DNA is TGTGCCTGGAGTGTCACGGGGGGGAACGAGCAGTACTTC. The full variable domain, with the rest looked up from reference TRBV30 and TRBJ2-7, is SQTIHQWPATLVQPVGSPLSLECTVEGTSNPNLYWYRQAAGRGLQLLFYSVGIGQISSEVPQNLSASRPQDRQFILSSKKLLLSDSGFYLCAWSVTGGNEQYFGPGTRLTVT.

This clone was seen a handful of times. CDR3 in amino acids: CASSPRLAGDYEQYF. Here the CDR3 DNA reads TGTGCCAGTAGTCCGCGACTAGCGGGGGACTACGAGCAGTACTTC. This chain uses TRBV19 with TRBJ2-7; 12 bases align to TRBD2. The V gene end was trimmed by 5 bases and the J gene end by 3 bases; junction bases not matched to a gene: 5. From germline, CDR1 is LNHDA and CDR2 SQIVND (reference sequence). There are 15 residues in the CDR3.

This clone has more than one count but fewer than ten. The chain employs TRBV5-4 and TRBJ1-2; perhaps TRBD1 as D (6 bases). V shed 4 bases and J shed 6 bases, with 16 bases lying between them. Germline V CDR1 and CDR2: SGHNT, YYREEE (reference sequence). The CDR3 extends over 14 amino acids. The chain's CDR3 is CASSVSQGGDGYTF. The CDR3 DNA sequence: TGTGCCAGCAGCGTATCACAGGGAGGCGATGGCTACACCTTC.

The gene calls are TRBV29-1 and TRBJ1-2; 7 bases agree with TRBD1. The germline V gene encodes CDR1 SQVTM and CDR2 ANQGSEA. With 0 bases clipped from V and 3 bases from J, the junction kept 4 bases outside the gene matches. The CDR3 contains 14 residues. The CDR3 spells CSVEDLGTDYGYTF. CDR3 nucleotide sequence: TGCAGCGTTGAAGATCTGGGGACAGACTATGGCTACACCTTC.

This clone was seen once. This chain connects TRBV3-1 (or the pseudogene TRBV3-2) to TRBJ1-1; D unresolved. Trimming removed 0 bases from V and 10 bases from J, with 9 bases in between. CDR1 LGHDT and CDR2 YNNKEL come from the germline V gene (reference sequence). The CDR3 sequence is 12 residues long. CDR3 DNA sequence: TGTGCCAGCAGCCAAGATGGAGGCGGAGCTTTCTTT. Residues: CASSQDGGGAFF.

This clone was seen at least ten times. This sequence joins TRBV5-4 and TRBJ2-5; weak D call: TRBD1 (6 bases). V lost 5 bases, J lost 0 bases, and 17 bases lay in between. CDR3 length: 16 amino acids. The germline V gene encodes CDR1 SGHNT and CDR2 YYREEE (reference sequence). The CDR3 nucleotides are TGTGCCAGCAGTCAAGGGCCTAGACAGGACCAAGAGACCCAGTACTTC. It is translated as CASSQGPRQDQETQYF.

The chain combines TRBV7-9 with TRBJ2-7; D is possibly TRBD1 (6 bases). V was clipped by 4 bases and J by 3 bases, with 10 bases between them. The germline V gene has CDR1 SEHNR and CDR2 FQNEAQ (reference sequence). The CDR3 contains 13 residues. The chain's CDR3 is CASSSGTYYEQYF. The CDR3 DNA reads TGTGCCAGCAGCTCCGGGACATACTACGAGCAGTACTTC.

With regard to this clone: This specimen includes other DNA sequences encoding the same CDR3. The chain uses TRBV7-9 and TRBJ1-1; D unclear. This CDR3 region has 12 residues. From germline, CDR1 is SEHNR and CDR2 FQNEAQ (reference sequence). Trimming shortened V by 2 bases and J by 4 bases, and 5 bases separated the two germline ends. The CDR3 sequence: CASSLISTEAFF. Written as DNA, the CDR3 is TGTGCCAGCAGCTTAATCTCCACTGAAGCTTTCTTT.

CDR3 region: CASSGFIGTASPTDTQYF. As DNA, the CDR3 is TGTGCCAGCAGTGGGTTTATAGGGACAGCTTCTCCCACAGATACGCAGTATTTT. The V and J genes are TRBV6-1 and TRBJ2-3; TRBD1 agrees at 7 bases. This CDR3 comprises 18 residues. Germline CDR1 reads MNHNS; CDR2 reads SASEGT. The V and J ends lost 4 bases and 2 bases, in that order; junction bases with no gene match: 15.

The gene calls are TRBV27 and TRBJ2-3; D is unresolved. V shed 0 bases and J shed 1 base, with 11 bases lying between them. Germline V gene data show CDR1 as MNHEY and CDR2 as SMNVEV (reference sequence). The CDR3 is made up of 16 amino acids. The CDR3 coding sequence is TGTGCCAGCAGTTTATCCGGCCGCCCGTGCACAGATACGCAGTATTTT. Amino acids: CASSLSGRPCTDTQYF.

The chain carries TRBV3-1 (or the pseudogene TRBV3-2) and TRBJ2-5; D ambiguous. This CDR3 comprises 15 residues. Trimming left V 3 bases short and J 2 bases short, with 13 bases between. Germline CDR1 LGHDT, CDR2 YNNKEL (reference sequence). The CDR3 DNA reads TGTGCCAGCAGCCAGAGAGGAGTCGTTCAAGAGACCCAGTACTTC. The encoded protein is CASSQRGVVQETQYF.

The genes are TRBV7-9 and TRBJ1-1; weak D call: TRBD1 (5 bases). V was trimmed by 4 bases and J by 5 bases, leaving 11 bases between them. CDR3 length equals 13 residues. CDR1 is SEHNR, CDR2 FQNEAQ, per germline (reference sequence). CDR3 residues: CASSWTSETEAFF. In DNA form, the CDR3 reads TGTGCCAGCAGCTGGACAAGCGAAACTGAAGCTTTCTTT. Variable domain in full (rest from reference TRBV7-9 and TRBJ1-1): DTGVSQNPRHKITKRGQNVTFRCDPISEHNRLYWYRQTLGQGPEFLTYFQNEAQLEKSRLLSDRFSAERPKGSFSTLEIQRTEQGDSAMYLCASSWTSETEAFFGQGTRLTVV.

Remarks on this clone: Different DNA sequences within this sample yield the same CDR3. The chain links TRBV7-3 to TRBJ2-3; 8 bases line up with TRBD2. Per the germline V gene, CDR1 is SGHTA and CDR2 is FQGTGA. This CDR3 has 13 amino acids. V lost 5 bases and J lost 3; bases outside the gene matches: 1. CDR3 DNA: TGTGCCAGCAGCCGCGGGGGGACAGATACGCAGTATTTT. Protein: CASSRGGTDTQYF.

V is TRBV27 and J is TRBJ1-4; perhaps TRBD1 as D (6 bases). The CDR3 is 14 amino acids. Trimming removed 8 bases from V and 5 bases from J, with 15 bases in between. Germline V CDR1 and CDR2: MNHEY, SMNVEV (reference sequence). The CDR3 loop is CASSRGHLNEKLFF. As DNA, the CDR3 is TGTGCCAGCTCTAGGGGACATTTGAATGAAAAACTGTTTTTT. Using reference TRBV27 and TRBJ1-4 for the parts outside the CDR3, the full variable domain is EAQVTQNPRYLITVTGKKLTVTCSQNMNHEYMSWYRQDPGLGLRQIYYSMNVEVTDKGDVPEGYKVSRKEKRNFPLILESPSPNQTSLYFCASSRGHLNEKLFFGSGTQLSVL.

This clone was detected a few times. The chain carries TRBV12-3 or TRBV12-4 and TRBJ1-5; possible D gene TRBD1, 5 bases. The CDR3 length is 13 residues. The V and J ends lost 3 bases and 7 bases respectively, with 10 bases between them. The CDR3, as DNA: TGTGCCAGCAGTTTTCGGGGCGGGCAGCCCCAGCATTTT. This codes for CASSFRGGQPQHF.

The CDR3 spells CASSQAAGHSYNEQFF. CDR3 DNA sequence: TGTGCCAGCAGCCAGGCAGCGGGACACTCCTACAATGAGCAGTTCTTC. The gene calls are TRBV3-1 (or the pseudogene TRBV3-2) and TRBJ2-1; TRBD2 is a possible D gene (7 bases). CDR3 length: 16 amino acids. V was pared by 3 bases and J by 0 bases, with 12 bases between. CDR1 LGHDT and CDR2 YNNKEL come from the germline V gene (reference sequence).

The chain has TRBV10-3 and TRBJ1-1, with TRBD1 identical over 7 bases. With 3 bases clipped from V and 6 bases from J, the junction kept 4 bases outside the gene matches. Germline V CDR1 and CDR2: ENHRY, SYGVKD. The CDR3 is 13 residues long. The CDR3 region is CAISEIRGAEAFF. DNA of the CDR3: TGTGCCATCAGTGAAATCAGGGGGGCTGAAGCTTTCTTT.